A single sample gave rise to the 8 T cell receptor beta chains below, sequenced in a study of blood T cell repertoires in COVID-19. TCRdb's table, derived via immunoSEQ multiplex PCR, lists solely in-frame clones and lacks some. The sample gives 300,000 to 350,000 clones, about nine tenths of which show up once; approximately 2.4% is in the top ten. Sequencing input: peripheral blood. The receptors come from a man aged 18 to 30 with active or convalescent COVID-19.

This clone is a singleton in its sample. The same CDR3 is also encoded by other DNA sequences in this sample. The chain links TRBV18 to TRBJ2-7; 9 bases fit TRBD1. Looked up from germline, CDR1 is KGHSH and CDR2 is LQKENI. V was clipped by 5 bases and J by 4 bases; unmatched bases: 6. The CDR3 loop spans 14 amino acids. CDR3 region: CASSRPGQGYEQYF. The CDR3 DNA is TGTGCCAGCTCAAGACCGGGACAGGGTTACGAGCAGTACTTC.

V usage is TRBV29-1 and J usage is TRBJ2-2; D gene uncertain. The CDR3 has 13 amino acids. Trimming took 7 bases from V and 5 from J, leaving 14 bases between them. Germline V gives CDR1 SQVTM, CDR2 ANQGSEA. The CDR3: CSADGPGTGELFF. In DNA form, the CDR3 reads TGCAGCGCTGACGGTCCGGGTACCGGGGAGCTGTTTTTT.

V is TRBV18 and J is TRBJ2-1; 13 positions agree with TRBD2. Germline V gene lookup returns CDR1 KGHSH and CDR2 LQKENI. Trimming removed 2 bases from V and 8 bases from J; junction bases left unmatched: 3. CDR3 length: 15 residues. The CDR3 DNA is TGTGCCAGCTCACCAGGGACTAGCGGGAACTATGAGCAGTTCTTC. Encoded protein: CASSPGTSGNYEQFF. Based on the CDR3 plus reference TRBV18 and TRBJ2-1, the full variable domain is NAGVMQNPRHLVRRRGQEARLRCSPMKGHSHVYWYRQLPEEGLKFMVYLQKENIIDESGMPKERFSAEFPKEGPSILRIQQVVRGDSAAYFCASSPGTSGNYEQFFGPGTRLTVL.

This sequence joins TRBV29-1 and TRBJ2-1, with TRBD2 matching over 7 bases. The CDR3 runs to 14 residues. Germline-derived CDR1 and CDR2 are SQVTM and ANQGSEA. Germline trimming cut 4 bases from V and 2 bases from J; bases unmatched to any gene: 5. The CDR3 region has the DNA TGCAGCGTTGGGGCTGCGGGAGCCTACAATGAGCAGTTCTTC. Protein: CSVGAAGAYNEQFF.

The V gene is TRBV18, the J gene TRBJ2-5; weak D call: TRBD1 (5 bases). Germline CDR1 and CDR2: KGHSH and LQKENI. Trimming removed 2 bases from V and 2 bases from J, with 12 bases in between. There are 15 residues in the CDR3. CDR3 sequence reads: CASSPSLRGQETQYF. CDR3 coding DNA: TGTGCCAGCTCACCATCCCTTAGGGGTCAAGAGACCCAGTACTTC.

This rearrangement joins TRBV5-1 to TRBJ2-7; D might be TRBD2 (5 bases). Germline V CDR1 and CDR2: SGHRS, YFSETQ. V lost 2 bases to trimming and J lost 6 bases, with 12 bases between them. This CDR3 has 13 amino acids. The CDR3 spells CASSFEGWSEQYF. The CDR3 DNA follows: TGCGCCAGCAGCTTCGAGGGCTGGAGCGAGCAGTACTTC.

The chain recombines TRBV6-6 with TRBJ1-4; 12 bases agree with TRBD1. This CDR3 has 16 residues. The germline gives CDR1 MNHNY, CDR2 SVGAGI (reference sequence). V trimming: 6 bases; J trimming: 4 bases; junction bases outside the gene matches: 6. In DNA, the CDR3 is TGTGCCAGCAGAGGGACAGGGGGCATTGGTAATGAAAAACTGTTTTTT. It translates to CASRGTGGIGNEKLFF.

The CDR3 DNA is TGTGCCAGCAGTGAACCTAACGGGGCAGGGGGCCGCACAGATACGCAGTATTTT. Its translation: CASSEPNGAGGRTDTQYF. V is TRBV6-1 and J is TRBJ2-3; TRBD1 aligns across 8 bases. This CDR3 contains 18 residues. J lost 1 base, V lost 2 bases, and 11 bases had no gene match. Germline loops: CDR1 MNHNS, CDR2 SASEGT.